The 17 T cell receptor beta chains presented below share a single source sample, sequenced in a study of regulatory T cells in long-lasting Graves disease. The TCR beta library used iRepertoire HTBI primers with Arm-PCR amplification of CDR3. In TCRdb, the multiplex PCR reads were re-called with MiXCR into one record per CDR3 protein. Here the sample spans 350,000 to 500,000 distinct CDR3 sequences, less than 20% being singletons. Described time point: newly diagnosed GD, antithyroid drugs for less than 3 months. The TCR library was prepared using RNA isolated from PBMCs. These data also featured in a second study, about T cells in Graves' hyperthyroidism and ophthalmopathy.

Sequencing used peripheral blood mononuclear cells (PBMCs), obtained at new diagnosis, from a patient treated with antithyroid drugs. The receptors come from a woman aged 30 to 39 with Graves disease.

At least ten counts were recorded for this clonotype. V and J are TRBV7-2 and TRBJ1-1, with D uncertain. The CDR3 loop spans 13 amino acids. V was pared by 1 base and J by 4 bases, with 7 bases between. Germline CDR1 is SGHTA and CDR2 is FQGNSA. CDR3 coding DNA: TGTGCCAGCAGCTTAGAGGGTTTCACTGAAGCTTTCTTT. It encodes CASSLEGFTEAFF.

This clonotype has ten or more counts. The V call is TRBV7-9, the J call TRBJ2-7; a weak D match, TRBD2 (6 bases). This CDR3 is built from 14 residues. CDR1 SEHNR and CDR2 FQNEAQ come from the germline V gene (reference sequence). V shed 5 bases and J shed 0 bases, with 11 bases lying between them. In nucleotides, the CDR3 is TGTGCCAGCAGCCGAGAGGACTACTCCTACGAGCAGTACTTC. Translation: CASSREDYSYEQYF.

At least ten counts were recorded for this clonotype. The chain recombines TRBV7-9 with TRBJ2-7; D is perhaps TRBD2 (6 bases). The CDR3 has 13 amino acids. Per germline, CDR1 SEHNR and CDR2 FQNEAQ (reference sequence). V was clipped by 5 bases and J by 6 bases, with 14 bases between them. The CDR3, as DNA: TGTGCCAGCAGCGCATCGGGGACTCGCGAGCAGTACTTC. This encodes CASSASGTREQYF.

The table lists this clonotype with many counts. This chain connects TRBV27 to TRBJ1-5; D possibly corresponds to TRBD1 (5 bases). CDR1 MNHEY and CDR2 SMNVEV come from the germline V gene (reference sequence). The CDR3 consists of 14 residues. V was cut by 4 bases and J by 7 bases, with 14 bases left in between. CDR3 protein: CASSSLREEQPQHF. The CDR3 DNA reads as TGTGCCAGCAGTTCTCTCAGGGAGGAACAGCCCCAGCATTTT.

In this sample, this clonotype turned up a few times. V usage is TRBV18 and J usage is TRBJ2-4; D possibly corresponds to TRBD1 (6 bases). Germline V CDR1 and CDR2: KGHSH, LQKENI. The ends were cut back, 3 bases at V and 0 bases at J, with 24 bases in the middle. The CDR3 totals 20 residues. CDR3 in DNA: TGTGCCAGCTCACCGCTTAGCCCCTACGAAAGGGGGTTAGCCAAAAACATTCAGTACTTC. Translating gives CASSPLSPYERGLAKNIQYF.

There are many counts of this clonotype. This chain's CDR3 is CASSLPGLAGGKETQYF. The CDR3 DNA reads as TGTGCCAGCAGCCTTCCGGGACTAGCGGGAGGAAAAGAGACCCAGTACTTC. This chain joins TRBV7-6 and TRBJ2-5; 15 bases agree with TRBD2. Germline loops: CDR1 SGHVS, CDR2 FNYEAQ. Trimming at V came to 5 bases and at J to 3 bases, leaving 7 bases not matched to a gene. This CDR3 comprises 17 residues.

The chain combines TRBV4-3 with TRBJ2-2; TRBD2 matches at 11 bases. Germline V gives CDR1 LGHNA, CDR2 YSLEER. The trim removed 5 bases at V and 6 bases at J, leaving 5 bases unmatched. The CDR3 extends over 15 amino acids. Written as DNA, the CDR3 is TGCGCCAGCAGCTGGACGGGACTAGCGGCCGGGGAGCTGTTTTTT. As protein: CASSWTGLAAGELFF.

The sample holds many counts of this clonotype. The gene calls are TRBV7-3 and TRBJ2-1; 13 bases are a match to TRBD2. Germline V CDR1 and CDR2: SGHTA, FQGTGA. J was trimmed by 0 bases and V by 4 bases; bases with no gene match: 3. The CDR3 length is 17 residues. CDR3 sequence: CASSSRTSGSSYNEQFF. CDR3 DNA sequence: TGTGCCAGCAGCTCTCGGACTAGCGGGAGCTCCTACAATGAGCAGTTCTTC.

This clonotype was counted at least ten times. The rearrangement uses TRBV28 and TRBJ1-2; D uncertain. Germline assignment: CDR1 MDHEN and CDR2 SYDVKM. The CDR3 contains 11 residues. V lost 3 bases to trimming and J lost 6 bases, with 5 bases between them. The CDR3 DNA is TGTGCCAGCAGTTTTCCAGATGGCTACACCTTC. Translated: CASSFPDGYTF.

This clonotype was detected many times. The CDR3 protein is CSASAEPYNEQFF. CDR3 nucleotides: TGCAGTGCTAGCGCGGAACCCTACAATGAGCAGTTCTTC. The gene calls are TRBV20-1 and TRBJ2-1; D unresolved. The CDR3 totals 13 residues. The germline V and J ends were trimmed by 3 bases and 2 bases, with 8 bases remaining between them. Germline loops: CDR1 DFQATT, CDR2 SNEGSKA (reference sequence).

The sample holds a few counts of this clonotype. The genes are TRBV19 and TRBJ2-1, with TRBD2 as a possible D gene (5 bases). V shed 4 bases and J shed 8 bases, with 15 bases lying between them. Germline-derived CDR1 and CDR2 are LNHDA and SQIVND (reference sequence). The CDR3 has 14 residues. The CDR3 is CASSRVGAVDEQFF. The CDR3 coding sequence is TGTGCCAGTAGTAGGGTGGGAGCCGTCGATGAGCAGTTCTTC.

The CDR3 sequence is CASSSLIRSVPVHYEQYF. Written as DNA, the CDR3 is TGCGCCAGCAGCTCCCTGATCAGGTCCGTGCCGGTACACTACGAGCAGTACTTC. J is TRBJ2-7 and V is TRBV5-1; D gene uncertain. Trimming cost V 3 bases and J 3 bases, with 25 bases left between them. The germline CDR1 and CDR2 sequences are SGHRS and YFSETQ. This CDR3 is 18 amino acids long.

The chain combines TRBV20-1 with TRBJ2-1; a possible D gene is TRBD2 (6 bases). The CDR3 has 17 residues. Germline V gene sequence: CDR1 DFQATT, CDR2 SNEGSKA (reference sequence). V gave up 4 bases and J gave up 1 base, with 20 bases separating them. Here the CDR3 reads CSATVLASDPSYNEQFF. DNA of the CDR3: TGCAGTGCTACTGTGCTAGCGAGTGATCCGTCCTACAATGAGCAGTTCTTC.

V usage is TRBV10-3 and J usage is TRBJ2-3, with D maybe TRBD1 (6 bases). The CDR3 length is 15 residues. V shed 2 bases and J shed 6 bases, with 15 bases lying between them. Germline values: CDR1 ENHRY, CDR2 SYGVKD. CDR3 coding DNA: TGTGCCATCAGTGAGAGGTGGGGTCAGGGGGATACGCAGTATTTT. Protein product: CAISERWGQGDTQYF.

This clonotype was observed many times. CDR3 nucleotides: TGTGCCAGCAGCCAAGACACGGGCGCAAAGGGTTTCTTT. Translated, it gives CASSQDTGAKGFF. This chain uses TRBV3-1 with TRBJ1-1; D is unresolved. Germline V gene lookup returns CDR1 LGHDT and CDR2 YNNKEL (reference sequence). Trimming took off 0 bases at V and 13 bases at J, with 15 bases between the two ends. The CDR3 covers 13 residues.

This clonotype has a count of ten or more. The rearrangement uses TRBV20-1 and TRBJ1-5, with D perhaps matching TRBD1 (5 bases). Trimming stripped 6 bases from V and 0 bases from J, with 12 bases between. The CDR3 has 14 amino acids. In germline, CDR1 is DFQATT, CDR2 SNEGSKA (reference sequence). CDR3 sequence (DNA): TGCAGTGCCGAGTACAGGCCTAGCAATCAGCCCCAGCATTTT. The encoded protein is CSAEYRPSNQPQHF.

This clonotype came up many times. The chain links TRBV5-1 to TRBJ2-2; D not resolved. Trimming cost V 5 bases and J 0 bases, with 5 bases left between them. Looked up from germline, CDR1 is SGHRS and CDR2 is YFSETQ. This CDR3 has 13 amino acids. The CDR3 nucleotides are TGCGCCAGCAGGGCCTCGAACACCGGGGAGCTGTTTTTT. Protein product: CASRASNTGELFF.